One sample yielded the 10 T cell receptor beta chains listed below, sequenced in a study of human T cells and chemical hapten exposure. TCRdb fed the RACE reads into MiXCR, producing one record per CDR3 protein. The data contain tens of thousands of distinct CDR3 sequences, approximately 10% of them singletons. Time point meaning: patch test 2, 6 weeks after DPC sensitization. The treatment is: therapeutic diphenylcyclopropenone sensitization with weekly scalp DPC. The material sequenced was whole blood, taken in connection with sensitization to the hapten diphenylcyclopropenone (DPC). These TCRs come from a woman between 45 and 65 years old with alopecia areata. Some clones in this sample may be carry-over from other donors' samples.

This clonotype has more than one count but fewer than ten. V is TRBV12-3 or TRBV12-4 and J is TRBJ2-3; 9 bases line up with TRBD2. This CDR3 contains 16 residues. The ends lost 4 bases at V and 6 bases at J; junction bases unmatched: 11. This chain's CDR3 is CASSSFHSGSADTQYF. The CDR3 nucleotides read TGTGCCAGCAGTTCCTTCCATAGCGGGAGTGCCGATACGCAGTATTTT.

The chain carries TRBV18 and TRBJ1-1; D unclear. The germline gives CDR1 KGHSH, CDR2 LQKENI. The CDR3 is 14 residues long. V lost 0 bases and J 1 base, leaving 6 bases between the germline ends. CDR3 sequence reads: CASSPPLPNTEAFF. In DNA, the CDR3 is TGTGCCAGCTCACCACCACTACCGAACACTGAAGCTTTCTTT.

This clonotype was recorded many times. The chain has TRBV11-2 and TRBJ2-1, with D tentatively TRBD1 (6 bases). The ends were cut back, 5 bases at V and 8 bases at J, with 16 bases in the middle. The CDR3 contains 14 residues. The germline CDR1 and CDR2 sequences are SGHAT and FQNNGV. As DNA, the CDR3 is TGTGCCAGCAGCCGTCAGGGGATAAGGTATGAGCAGTTCTTC. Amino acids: CASSRQGIRYEQFF.

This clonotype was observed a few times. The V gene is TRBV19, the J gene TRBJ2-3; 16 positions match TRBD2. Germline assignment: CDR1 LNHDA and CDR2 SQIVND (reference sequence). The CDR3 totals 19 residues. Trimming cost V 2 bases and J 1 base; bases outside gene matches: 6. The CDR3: CASSIKGLAGGPGTDTQYF. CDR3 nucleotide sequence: TGTGCCAGTAGTATAAAGGGACTAGCGGGAGGGCCCGGCACAGATACGCAGTATTTT.

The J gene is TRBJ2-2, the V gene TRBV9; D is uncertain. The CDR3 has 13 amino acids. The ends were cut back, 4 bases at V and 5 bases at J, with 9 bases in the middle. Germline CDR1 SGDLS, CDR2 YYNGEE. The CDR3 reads CASSIRGTGELFF. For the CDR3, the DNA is TGTGCCAGCAGCATTAGAGGAACCGGGGAGCTGTTTTTT.

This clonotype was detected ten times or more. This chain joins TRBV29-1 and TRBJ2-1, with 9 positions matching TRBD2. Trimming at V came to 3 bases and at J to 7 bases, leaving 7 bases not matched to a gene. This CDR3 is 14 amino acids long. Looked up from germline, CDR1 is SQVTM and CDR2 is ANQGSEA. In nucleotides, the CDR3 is TGCAGCGTTGAGGCTAGCGGGAAAGGAAATGAGCAGTTCTTC. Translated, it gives CSVEASGKGNEQFF.

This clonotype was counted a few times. Here the CDR3 DNA reads TGTGCCAGCAGCGAAGGGAATAGCAATCAGCCCCAGCATTTT. This sequence encodes CASSEGNSNQPQHF. This sequence joins TRBV9 and TRBJ1-5, with D unclear. The length of the CDR3 is 14 residues. V lost 3 bases and J 0 bases, leaving 7 bases between the germline ends. CDR1 is SGDLS and CDR2 is YYNGEE in the germline V gene.

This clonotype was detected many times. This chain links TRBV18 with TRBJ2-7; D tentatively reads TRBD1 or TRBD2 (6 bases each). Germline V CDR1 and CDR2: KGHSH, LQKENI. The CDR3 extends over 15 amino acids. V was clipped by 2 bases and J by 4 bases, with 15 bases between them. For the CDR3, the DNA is TGTGCCAGCTCACCATTCGACGGGGGCTTTTACGAGCAGTACTTC. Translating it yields CASSPFDGGFYEQYF. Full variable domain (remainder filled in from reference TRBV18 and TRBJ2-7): NAGVMQNPRHLVRRRGQEARLRCSPMKGHSHVYWYRQLPEEGLKFMVYLQKENIIDESGMPKERFSAEFPKEGPSILRIQQVVRGDSAAYFCASSPFDGGFYEQYFGPGTRLTVT.

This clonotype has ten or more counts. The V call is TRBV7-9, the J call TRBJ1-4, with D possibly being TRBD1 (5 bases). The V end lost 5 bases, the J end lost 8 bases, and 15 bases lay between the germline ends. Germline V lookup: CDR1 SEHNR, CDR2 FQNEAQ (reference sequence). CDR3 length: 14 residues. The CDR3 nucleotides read TGTGCCAGCAGCCGACAGATAAGTTTCGAAAAACTGTTTTTT. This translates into CASSRQISFEKLFF.

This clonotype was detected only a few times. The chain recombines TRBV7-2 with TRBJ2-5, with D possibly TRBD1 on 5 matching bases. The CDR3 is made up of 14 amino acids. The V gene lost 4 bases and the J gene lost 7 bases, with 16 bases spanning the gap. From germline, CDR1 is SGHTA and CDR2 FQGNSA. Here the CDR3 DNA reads TGTGCCAGCAGCTCAGTCGTCTTAACAGGGACCCAGTACTTC. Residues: CASSSVVLTGTQYF.